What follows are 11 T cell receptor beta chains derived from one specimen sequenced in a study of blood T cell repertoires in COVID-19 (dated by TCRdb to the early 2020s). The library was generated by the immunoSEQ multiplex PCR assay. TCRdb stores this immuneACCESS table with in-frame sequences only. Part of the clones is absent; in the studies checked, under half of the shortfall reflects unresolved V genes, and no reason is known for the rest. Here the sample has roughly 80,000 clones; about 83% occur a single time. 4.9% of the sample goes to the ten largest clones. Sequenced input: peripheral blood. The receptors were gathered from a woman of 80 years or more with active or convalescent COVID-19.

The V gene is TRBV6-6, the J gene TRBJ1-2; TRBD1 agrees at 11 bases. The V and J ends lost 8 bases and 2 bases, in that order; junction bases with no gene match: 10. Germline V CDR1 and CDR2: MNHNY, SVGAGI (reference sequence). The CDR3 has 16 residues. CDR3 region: CASAPGQGVSNYGYTF. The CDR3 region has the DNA TGTGCCAGCGCACCGGGACAGGGGGTATCGAACTATGGCTACACCTTC.

CDR3 sequence reads: CARSLNLLAKNIQYF. The DNA for the CDR3 is TGTGCCAGAAGCTTAAATCTTCTAGCCAAAAACATTCAGTACTTC. This sequence joins TRBV5-3 and TRBJ2-4; D gene uncertain. TRBV5-3 has ORF status, its function being uncertain. CDR3 length: 15 residues. V lost 2 bases to trimming and J lost 0 bases, with 9 bases between them.

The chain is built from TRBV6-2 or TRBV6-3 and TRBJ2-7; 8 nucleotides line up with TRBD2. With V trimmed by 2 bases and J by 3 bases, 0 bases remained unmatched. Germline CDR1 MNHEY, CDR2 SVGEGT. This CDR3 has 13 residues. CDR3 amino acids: CASSYTSGYEQYF. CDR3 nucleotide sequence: TGTGCCAGCAGTTACACTAGCGGCTACGAGCAGTACTTC.

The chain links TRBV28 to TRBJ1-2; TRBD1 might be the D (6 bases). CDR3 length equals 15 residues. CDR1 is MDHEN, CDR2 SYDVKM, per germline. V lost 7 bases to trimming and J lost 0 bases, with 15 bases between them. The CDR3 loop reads CASTLGGSPNYGYTF. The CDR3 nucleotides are TGTGCCAGCACCTTAGGGGGTTCCCCTAACTATGGCTACACCTTC.

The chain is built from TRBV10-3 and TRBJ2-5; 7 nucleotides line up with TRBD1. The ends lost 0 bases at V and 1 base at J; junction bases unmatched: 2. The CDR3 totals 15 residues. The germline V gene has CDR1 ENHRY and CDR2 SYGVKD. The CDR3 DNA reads TGTGCCATCAGTGAGTCCAACAGGGGCCAAGAGACCCAGTACTTC. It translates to CAISESNRGQETQYF.

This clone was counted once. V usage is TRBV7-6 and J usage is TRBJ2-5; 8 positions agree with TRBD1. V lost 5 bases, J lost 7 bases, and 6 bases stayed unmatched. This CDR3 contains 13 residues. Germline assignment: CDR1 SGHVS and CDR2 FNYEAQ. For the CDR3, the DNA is TGTGCCAGCAGCCAATCAGGGGGCGTGACCCAGTACTTC. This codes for CASSQSGGVTQYF.

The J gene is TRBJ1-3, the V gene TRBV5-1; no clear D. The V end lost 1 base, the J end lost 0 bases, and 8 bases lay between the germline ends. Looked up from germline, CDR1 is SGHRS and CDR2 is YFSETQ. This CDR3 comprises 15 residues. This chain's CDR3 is CASSLTGISGNTIYF. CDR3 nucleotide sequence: TGCGCCAGCAGCTTGACCGGGATCTCTGGAAACACCATATATTTT.

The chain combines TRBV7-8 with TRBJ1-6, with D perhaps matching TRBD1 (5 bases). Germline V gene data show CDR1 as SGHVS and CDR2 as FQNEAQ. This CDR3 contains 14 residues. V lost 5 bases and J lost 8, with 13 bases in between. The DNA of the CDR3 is TGTGCCAGCAGCGCGTGGGGCGGGGATTCACCCCTCCACTTT. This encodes CASSAWGGDSPLHF.

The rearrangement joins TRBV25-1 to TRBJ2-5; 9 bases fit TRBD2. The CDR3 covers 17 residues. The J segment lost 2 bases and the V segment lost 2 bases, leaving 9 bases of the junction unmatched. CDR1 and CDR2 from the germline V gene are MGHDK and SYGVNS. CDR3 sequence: CASSEGNSGSSQETQYF. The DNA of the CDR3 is TGTGCCAGCAGTGAAGGGAATAGCGGGAGTTCTCAAGAGACCCAGTACTTC.

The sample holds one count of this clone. The CDR3 coding sequence is TGTGCCAGCAGCTTAGCCTTCGGACAGGGGAGCTATGGCTACACCTTC. Amino acid sequence: CASSLAFGQGSYGYTF. This sequence joins TRBV7-8 and TRBJ1-2; 9 bases agree with TRBD1. The J segment lost 4 bases and the V segment lost 0 bases, leaving 6 bases of the junction unmatched. The germline gives CDR1 SGHVS, CDR2 FQNEAQ. This CDR3 has 16 amino acids. The complete variable domain, with remaining parts taken from reference TRBV7-8 and TRBJ1-2, reads GAGVSQSPRYKVAKRGQDVALRCDPISGHVSLFWYQQALGQGPEFLTYFQNEAQLDKSGLPSDRFFAERPEGSVSTLKIQRTQQEDSAVYLCASSLAFGQGSYGYTFGSGTRLTVV.

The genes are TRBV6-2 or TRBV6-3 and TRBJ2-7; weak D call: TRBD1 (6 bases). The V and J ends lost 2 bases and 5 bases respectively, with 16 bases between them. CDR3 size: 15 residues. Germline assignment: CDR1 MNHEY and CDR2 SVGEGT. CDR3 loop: CASSYPTGLPNEQYF. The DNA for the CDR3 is TGTGCCAGCAGTTACCCTACAGGGCTCCCCAACGAGCAGTACTTC.